This record concerns one T cell receptor beta chain sequence. Its target is unknown. TCRdb processed the 5' RACE reads anew with MiXCR; each CDR3 protein has one entry. The sample holds just under 600,000 distinct CDR3 sequences, approximately 15% seen once. This entry belongs to a study of T cells after yellow fever vaccination. Study-wide findings and caveats: Subsequent to the booster, the majority of primary-vaccination clones reappeared (about 97% CD4, approximately 90% CD8).

Trimming stripped 7 bases from V and 6 bases from J, with 20 bases between. This CDR3 has 15 residues. Germline CDR1 SGHRS, CDR2 YFSETQ. This receptor was identified in a man aged 25-40 years who received the YFV17D yellow fever vaccine. V and J are TRBV5-1 and TRBJ2-1; either TRBD1 or TRBD2 may fit D (5 bases each). The sequences come from PBMCs, collected on the day of the yellow fever booster vaccination. The CDR3 nucleotides read TGCGCCAGCGGGTCGGGGTGGGGCCCTGCCAATGAGCAGTTCTTC. This gives the protein CASGSGWGPANEQFF.